The T cell receptor beta chain under discussion was sequenced for a study of blood T cells in healthy people across ages. The donors, healthy Caucasians from Russia, were aged 6 to 90. Each donor gave roughly 9.8 milliliters of peripheral blood. Researchers isolated at least 7 million PBMCs per sample. Germline-derived CDR1 and CDR2 are SGHTA and FQGNSA. The CDR3 has 18 amino acids. V lost 5 bases, J lost 0 bases, and 22 bases lay in between. This clonotype has just a few counts. Then a second PCR, running about 6 to 12 cycles, was carried out with a sample-barcoded 5' primer and a J-beta primer mix. TCRdb itself ran the 5' RACE reads through MiXCR, one entry per CDR3 protein. The sample records around 1,500,000 distinct CDR3 sequences, 28% being singletons.

The source material was blood. This TCR was recovered from a woman aged 30 to 39 in good health. V is TRBV7-2 and J is TRBJ1-2; D remains ambiguous. The CDR3 bases are TGTACCAGCAGCCCCCCTCCTACCCCGGGCAGAGCTAACTATGGCTACACCTTC. It specifies CTSSPPPTPGRANYGYTF. Drawing the rest from reference TRBV7-2 and TRBJ1-2, the complete variable domain is GAGVSQSPSNKVTEKGKDVELRCDPISGHTALYWYRQSLGQGLEFLIYFQGNSAPDKSGLPSDRFSAERTGGSVSTLTIQRTQQEDSAVYLCTSSPPPTPGRANYGYTFGSGTRLTVV.